The 29 T cell receptor beta chains below come from one sample, sequenced in a study of blood T cell repertoires in COVID-19. The repertoire was sequenced with immunoSEQ multiplex PCR; TCRdb's copy has only in-frame clones and lacks some. The profile shows around 120,000 clones, 85% to 90% of them singletons. The material sequenced was peripheral blood. These receptor sequences come from a woman in her 70s with acute or convalescent COVID-19.

V usage is TRBV6-5 and J usage is TRBJ1-2, with D unresolved. Deletions cut 2 bases from V and 4 bases from J, with 11 bases between. Germline loops: CDR1 MNHEY, CDR2 SVGAGI. This CDR3 contains 14 residues. The CDR3 sequence: CASSYEPSGYGYTF. CDR3 nucleotides: TGTGCCAGCAGTTACGAGCCCTCGGGCTATGGCTACACCTTC.

This chain uses TRBV7-9 with TRBJ1-2, with 7 bases aligning to TRBD1. Trimming cost V 5 bases and J 6 bases; bases outside gene matches: 9. The CDR3 spans 14 residues. The V gene's germline CDR1 is SEHNR and CDR2 FQNEAQ (reference sequence). The CDR3 reads CASSRLTGENGYTF. In nucleotides, the CDR3 is TGTGCCAGCAGCCGATTAACAGGGGAGAATGGCTACACCTTC.

V usage is TRBV6-5 and J usage is TRBJ2-1, with 13 bases that match TRBD2. Germline values: CDR1 MNHEY, CDR2 SVGAGI. The CDR3 has 15 amino acids. The V gene end was trimmed by 6 bases and the J gene end by 15 bases; junction bases not matched to a gene: 14. CDR3 DNA sequence: TGTGCCAGCAGAGAGACTAGCGGGGGGCCCCCCCTCTTGTTCTTC. This gives the protein CASRETSGGPPLLFF.

This chain links TRBV18 with TRBJ2-2; 7 bases are shared with TRBD1. J was trimmed by 6 bases and V by 3 bases; bases with no gene match: 7. CDR3 length equals 15 residues. The germline gives CDR1 KGHSH, CDR2 LQKENI. CDR3 sequence: CASSPPTGLAGELFF. The CDR3 DNA sequence: TGTGCCAGCTCACCGCCGACAGGGCTTGCCGGGGAGCTGTTTTTT.

The chain recombines TRBV7-3 with TRBJ2-1; the match to TRBD2 covers 9 bases. J was trimmed by 9 bases and V by 4 bases; bases with no gene match: 7. The CDR3 covers 14 residues. Germline V gene data show CDR1 as SGHTA and CDR2 as FQGTGA. In nucleotides, the CDR3 is TGTGCCAGCAGCTCGGGACTAGCCGGGGGTGAGCAGTTCTTC. Translation: CASSSGLAGGEQFF.

The rearrangement joins TRBV28 to TRBJ2-7, with D perhaps TRBD1 (6 bases). The CDR3 totals 16 residues. Germline assignment: CDR1 MDHEN and CDR2 SYDVKM. V was cut by 7 bases and J by 2 bases, with 21 bases left in between. CDR3 sequence reads: CASNLRDNNPTYEQYF. DNA for the CDR3: TGTGCCAGCAACCTTCGGGACAACAACCCCACCTACGAGCAGTACTTC.

This rearrangement joins TRBV7-9 to TRBJ2-5, with D maybe TRBD2 (5 bases). The CDR3 runs 14 residues. Trimming left V 3 bases short and J 4 bases short, with 12 bases between. Germline V gives CDR1 SEHNR, CDR2 FQNEAQ (reference sequence). This CDR3 reads CASSFGQSGETQYF. In DNA, the CDR3 is TGTGCCAGCAGCTTCGGTCAGAGCGGAGAGACCCAGTACTTC.

V is TRBV4-1 and J is TRBJ2-1; 8 nucleotides align to TRBD2. Germline V gene data show CDR1 as MGHRA and CDR2 as YSYEKL. Trimming at V came to 4 bases and at J to 9 bases, leaving 5 bases not matched to a gene. CDR3 size: 13 residues. The CDR3 DNA is TGCGCCAGCAGCCCCGGGGGGGCTCTTGAGCAGTTCTTC. Amino acid sequence: CASSPGGALEQFF.

The chain employs TRBV10-1 and TRBJ1-6, with unresolved D. Germline values: CDR1 WNHNN, CDR2 SYGVQD (reference sequence). The V and J ends lost 3 bases and 10 bases respectively, with 16 bases between them. CDR3 size: 15 residues. CDR3 bases: TGCGCCAGCAGTGATAACCTCGGGGTCGGATCACCCCTCCACTTT. It is translated as CASSDNLGVGSPLHF.

The chain recombines TRBV10-1 with TRBJ1-1; 7 bases align to TRBD1. J gave up 3 bases and V 0 bases, and 1 base lay outside the gene matches. Germline CDR1 WNHNN, CDR2 SYGVQD (reference sequence). This CDR3 has 14 residues. CDR3 bases: TGCGCCAGCAGTGAGTCGCAGGGGGACACTGAAGCTTTCTTT. It translates to CASSESQGDTEAFF.

The chain uses TRBV7-9 and TRBJ1-2; D remains ambiguous. The CDR3 consists of 16 residues. The V end lost 2 bases, the J end lost 6 bases, and 19 bases lay between the germline ends. CDR1 and CDR2 (germline): SEHNR, FQNEAQ (reference sequence). For the CDR3, the DNA is TGTGCCAGCAGCTTATGGCCTAACCCCGACTATGATGGCTACACCTTC. This encodes CASSLWPNPDYDGYTF.

J is TRBJ1-6 and V is TRBV28; 11 bases are shared with TRBD1. V shed 7 bases and J 5 bases; nucleotides not matched to a gene: 7. Looked up from germline, CDR1 is MDHEN and CDR2 is SYDVKM. The length of the CDR3 is 16 residues. This CDR3 is CASNLGTGGNNSPLHF. The CDR3 region has the DNA TGTGCCAGCAACTTGGGGACAGGGGGGAATAATTCACCCCTCCACTTT.

To note about this clone: Other DNA sequences in the same sample also yield this CDR3. The chain uses TRBV6-5 and TRBJ2-5; the D gene is possibly TRBD2 (5 bases). This CDR3 region has 12 residues. CDR1 and CDR2 from the germline V gene are MNHEY and SVGAGI. Trimming removed 7 bases from V and 2 bases from J, with 8 bases in between. Here the CDR3 reads CASTGSQETQYF. The CDR3 coding sequence is TGTGCCAGCACGGGGTCACAAGAGACCCAGTACTTC.

The rearrangement joins TRBV6-5 to TRBJ1-4, with a possible D match to TRBD1 (5 bases). Germline assignment: CDR1 MNHEY and CDR2 SVGAGI. Trimming removed 3 bases from V and 2 bases from J, with 13 bases in between. The CDR3 is 16 amino acids. The CDR3 bases are TGTGCCAGCAGTTATCGTCAAGGGGTCACTAATGAAAAACTGTTTTTT. As protein: CASSYRQGVTNEKLFF.

This chain uses TRBV10-3 with TRBJ2-1, with TRBD2 matching over 8 bases. The CDR3 runs to 15 residues. The J segment lost 6 bases and the V segment lost 2 bases, leaving 6 bases of the junction unmatched. CDR1 is ENHRY and CDR2 is SYGVKD in the germline V gene. The DNA for the CDR3 is TGTGCCATCAGTGAGGGCGGGGGGCCCACCAATGAGCAGTTCTTC. It codes for CAISEGGGPTNEQFF.

This rearrangement joins TRBV2 to TRBJ2-7; 8 bases are a match to TRBD1. Trimming at V came to 8 bases and at J to 5 bases, leaving 5 bases not matched to a gene. The CDR3 consists of 12 residues. Germline lookup yields CDR1 SNHLY and CDR2 FYNNEI. The CDR3 loop is CASEDRGHEQYF. In DNA form, the CDR3 reads TGTGCCAGCGAAGACAGGGGACACGAGCAGTACTTC.

The J gene is TRBJ2-1, the V gene TRBV19; TRBD2 aligns across 10 bases. The germline V gene encodes CDR1 LNHDA and CDR2 SQIVND (reference sequence). Trimming at V came to 0 bases and at J to 2 bases, leaving 10 bases not matched to a gene. The length of the CDR3 is 19 residues. Written as DNA, the CDR3 is TGTGCCAGTAGTATAGATCGGTGGAAGCGGGGGGGCCCCTACAATGAGCAGTTCTTC. Its protein product is CASSIDRWKRGGPYNEQFF.

This chain links TRBV7-9 with TRBJ1-5, with a possible D match to TRBD1 (6 bases). The CDR3 spans 16 residues. In germline, CDR1 is SEHNR, CDR2 FQNEAQ (reference sequence). The V gene lost 0 bases and the J gene lost 3 bases, with 12 bases spanning the gap. CDR3 amino acids: CASSLAGAGDNQPQHF. In DNA, the CDR3 is TGTGCCAGCAGCTTAGCGGGGGCGGGTGACAATCAGCCCCAGCATTTT.

This chain uses TRBV30 with TRBJ1-5; TRBD1 matches 9 bases. The ends lost 3 bases at V and 7 bases at J; junction bases unmatched: 1. Germline-derived CDR1 and CDR2 are GTSNPN and SVGIG (reference sequence). This CDR3 contains 12 residues. The CDR3 here is CAWRTGGQPQHF. For the CDR3, the DNA is TGTGCCTGGAGGACAGGGGGACAGCCCCAGCATTTT.

V gene TRBV5-1 combines with J gene TRBJ2-7; D gene unclear. The V gene lost 0 bases and the J gene lost 5 bases, with 12 bases spanning the gap. CDR1 is SGHRS, CDR2 YFSETQ, per germline. The CDR3 covers 14 residues. CDR3 sequence (DNA): TGCGCCAGCAGCTTGGAAACCCCCCCTAACGAGCAGTACTTC. Protein product: CASSLETPPNEQYF.

The rearrangement links TRBV10-2 to TRBJ2-7; 7 bases are a match to TRBD1. The CDR3 is made up of 12 amino acids. The V and J ends lost 8 bases and 3 bases, in that order; junction bases with no gene match: 4. CDR1 is WSHSY, CDR2 SAAADI, per germline. DNA of the CDR3: TGCGCCAGCCACGGGGACAGCTACGAGCAGTACTTC. Translation gives CASHGDSYEQYF.

This rearrangement joins TRBV4-1 to TRBJ2-3; 9 bases line up with TRBD2. The CDR3 sequence is 19 residues long. J was trimmed by 0 bases and V by 1 base; bases with no gene match: 11. Germline values: CDR1 MGHRA, CDR2 YSYEKL. The CDR3 protein is CASSQVLAGLVSSTDTQYF. In DNA form, the CDR3 reads TGCGCCAGCAGCCAAGTGCTAGCGGGGTTAGTTAGTAGCACAGATACGCAGTATTTT.

This chain uses TRBV5-1 with TRBJ1-3; 12 bases agree with TRBD1. CDR1 and CDR2 from the germline V gene are SGHRS and YFSETQ. Germline trimming cut 2 bases from V and 0 bases from J; bases unmatched to any gene: 12. There are 20 residues in the CDR3. This chain's CDR3 is CASSFSGTGGPTSSGNTIYF. Here the CDR3 DNA reads TGCGCCAGCAGCTTCTCCGGGACAGGGGGCCCGACTAGCTCTGGAAACACCATATATTTT.

V is TRBV9 and J is TRBJ2-5; D remains unclear. Germline assignment: CDR1 SGDLS and CDR2 YYNGEE. V was trimmed by 0 bases and J by 5 bases, leaving 14 bases between them. CDR3 length: 15 amino acids. For the CDR3, the DNA is TGTGCCAGCAGCGTAGGGCTAGAGCGAAGGGAGACCCAGTACTTC. Encoded protein: CASSVGLERRETQYF.

V gene TRBV28 combines with J gene TRBJ1-2; 11 bases are a match to TRBD1. The germline V gene encodes CDR1 MDHEN and CDR2 SYDVKM. V lost 2 bases, J lost 8 bases, and 4 bases stayed unmatched. This CDR3 is built from 14 residues. This CDR3 reads CASSLQGQGGGYTF. The CDR3 coding sequence is TGTGCCAGCAGTTTACAGGGACAGGGGGGAGGCTACACCTTC.

The chain combines TRBV9 with TRBJ2-2, with D perhaps matching TRBD1 (6 bases). The V end was cut by 1 base, the J end by 1 base, with 14 bases between. The CDR3 contains 17 residues. Germline V lookup: CDR1 SGDLS, CDR2 YYNGEE. The CDR3 spells CASSVMPVGQNTGELFF. In DNA, the CDR3 is TGTGCCAGCAGCGTAATGCCCGTGGGACAGAACACCGGGGAGCTGTTTTTT.

This clone was recorded a few times. J is TRBJ2-2 and V is TRBV6-1; TRBD1 aligns across 12 bases. Germline V lookup: CDR1 MNHNS, CDR2 SASEGT. The CDR3 is made up of 16 amino acids. With V trimmed by 4 bases and J by 4 bases, 4 bases remained unmatched. This CDR3 reads CASSGGQGAITGELFF. The CDR3 coding sequence is TGTGCCAGCAGTGGGGGACAGGGGGCTATCACCGGGGAGCTGTTTTTT.

This chain links TRBV5-1 with TRBJ2-5; tentatively, D is TRBD2 (6 bases). Germline V CDR1 and CDR2: SGHRS, YFSETQ. With 2 bases removed from V and 1 base from J, the gap between germline ends came to 15 bases. This CDR3 has 16 amino acids. The CDR3 DNA is TGCGCCAGCAGCTTTGGAGCTAGCGCTTCCCAAGAGACCCAGTACTTC. Its protein product is CASSFGASASQETQYF.

This clone was seen a handful of times. The chain links TRBV11-2 to TRBJ1-1; maybe TRBD1 (6 bases). This CDR3 region has 13 residues. Germline CDR1 SGHAT, CDR2 FQNNGV. V lost 5 bases, J lost 7 bases, and 14 bases lay in between. The DNA of the CDR3 is TGTGCCAGCAGCCGGAGTGGGGGCCTTGAAGCTTTCTTT. This translates into CASSRSGGLEAFF.